The entry below describes one T cell receptor (beta chain). Its specificity is unknown. This entry is derived from a study of TIL therapy for anti-PD-1-resistant metastatic lung cancer. Study-wide results and limits: TIL cultures after expansion showed higher clonality and lower diversity than baseline tumor (median around 5.9% vs 31%).

The time point was: pre-treatment sample, taken before nivolumab and TIL therapy. Most excised metastases sampled were pleural nodules or supraclavicular lymph nodes. Tumors were harvested before any PD-1/PD-L1 blockade. Stage 4 NSCLC adults joined between October 2017 and January 2020. The immunoSEQ assay was v3. This table comes from immunoSEQ multiplex PCR, and its TCRdb copy is limited to in-frame clones, with some not included. Of 95,000 or so clones in the sample, around three fifths are singletons; the top ten hold 11%. Trimming left V 2 bases short and J 4 bases short, with 15 bases between. This CDR3 has 15 residues. Germline CDR1 and CDR2: MNHEY and SMNVEV (reference sequence).

The receptor was derived from a person aged 30 to 80 with non-small cell lung cancer. The J gene is TRBJ2-7, the V gene TRBV27; D remains ambiguous. Sequencing used tumor tissue, obtained at baseline. CDR3 loop: CASSLKGLGAYEQYF. CDR3 nucleotide sequence: TGTGCCAGCAGTTTAAAGGGCCTGGGTGCGTACGAGCAGTACTTC.